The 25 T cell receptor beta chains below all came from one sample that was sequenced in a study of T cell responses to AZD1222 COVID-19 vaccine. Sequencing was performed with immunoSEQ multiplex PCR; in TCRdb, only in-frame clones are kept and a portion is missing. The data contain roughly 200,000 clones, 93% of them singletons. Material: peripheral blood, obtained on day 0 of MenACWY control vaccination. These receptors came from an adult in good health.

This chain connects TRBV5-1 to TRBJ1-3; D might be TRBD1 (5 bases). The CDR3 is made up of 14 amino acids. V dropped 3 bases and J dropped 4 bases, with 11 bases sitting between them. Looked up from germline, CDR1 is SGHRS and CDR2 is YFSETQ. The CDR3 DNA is TGCGCCAGCAGCTCCGACGGGGGGGGAAACACCATATATTTT. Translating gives CASSSDGGGNTIYF.

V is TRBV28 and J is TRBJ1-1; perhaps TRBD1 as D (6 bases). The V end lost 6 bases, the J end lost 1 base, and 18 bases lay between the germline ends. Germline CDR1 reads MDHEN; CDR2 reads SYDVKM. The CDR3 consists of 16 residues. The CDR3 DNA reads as TGTGCCAGCAGAGGGCAGGGGAAGGAGGGGAACACTGAAGCTTTCTTT. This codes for CASRGQGKEGNTEAFF.

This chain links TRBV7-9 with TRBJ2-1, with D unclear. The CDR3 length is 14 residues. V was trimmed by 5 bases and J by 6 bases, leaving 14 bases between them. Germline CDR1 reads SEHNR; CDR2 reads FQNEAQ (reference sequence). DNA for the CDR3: TGTGCCAGCAGCCAGTCCCTCATTCCCAATGAGCAGTTCTTC. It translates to CASSQSLIPNEQFF.

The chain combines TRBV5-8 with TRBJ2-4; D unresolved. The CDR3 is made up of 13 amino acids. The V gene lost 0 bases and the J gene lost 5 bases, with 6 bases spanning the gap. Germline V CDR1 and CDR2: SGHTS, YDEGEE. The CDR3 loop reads CASSLEFQNIQYF. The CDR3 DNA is TGTGCCAGCAGCTTGGAGTTCCAAAACATTCAGTACTTC.

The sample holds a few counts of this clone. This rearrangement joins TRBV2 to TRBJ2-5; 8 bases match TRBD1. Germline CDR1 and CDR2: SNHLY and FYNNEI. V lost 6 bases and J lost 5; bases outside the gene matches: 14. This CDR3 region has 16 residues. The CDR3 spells CASSPTRTGRRETQYF. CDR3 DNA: TGTGCCAGCAGCCCGACTCGGACAGGGAGGCGGGAGACCCAGTACTTC.

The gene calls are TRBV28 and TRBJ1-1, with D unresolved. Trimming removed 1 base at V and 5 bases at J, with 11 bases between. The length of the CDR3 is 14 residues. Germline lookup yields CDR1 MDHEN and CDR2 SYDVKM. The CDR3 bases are TGTGCCAGCAGTTTATATTCTGGAGATACTGAAGCTTTCTTT. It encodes CASSLYSGDTEAFF. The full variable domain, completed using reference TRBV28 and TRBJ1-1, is DVKVTQSSRYLVKRTGEKVFLECVQDMDHENMFWYRQDPGLGLRLIYFSYDVKMKEKGDIPEGYSVSREKKERFSLILESASTNQTSMYLCASSLYSGDTEAFFGQGTRLTVV.

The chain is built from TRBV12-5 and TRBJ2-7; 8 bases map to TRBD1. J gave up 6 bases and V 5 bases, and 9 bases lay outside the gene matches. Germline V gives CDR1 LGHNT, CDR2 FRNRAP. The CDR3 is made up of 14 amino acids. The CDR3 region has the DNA TGTGCTAGTGGTGCAACTCAGGGGGCAGTCGAGCAGTACTTC. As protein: CASGATQGAVEQYF. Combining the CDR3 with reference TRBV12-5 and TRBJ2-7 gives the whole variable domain DARVTQTPRHKVTEMGQEVTMRCQPILGHNTVFWYRQTMMQGLELLAYFRNRAPLDDSGMPKDRFSAEMPDATLATLKIQPSEPRDSAVYFCASGATQGAVEQYFGPGTRLTVT.

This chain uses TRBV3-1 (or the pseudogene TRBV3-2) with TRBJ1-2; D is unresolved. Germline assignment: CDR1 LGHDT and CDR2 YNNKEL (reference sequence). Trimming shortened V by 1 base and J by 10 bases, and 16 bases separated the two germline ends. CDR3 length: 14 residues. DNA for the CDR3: TGTGCCAGCAGCCAAGCCTCAGGATCCGTTGACTACACCTTC. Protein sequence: CASSQASGSVDYTF.

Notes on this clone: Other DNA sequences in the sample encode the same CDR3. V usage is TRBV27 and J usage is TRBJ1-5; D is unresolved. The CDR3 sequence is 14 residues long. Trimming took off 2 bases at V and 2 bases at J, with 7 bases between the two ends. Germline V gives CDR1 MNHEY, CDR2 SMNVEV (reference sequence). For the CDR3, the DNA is TGTGCCAGCAGTTTAGTCGGGGGCAATCAGCCCCAGCATTTT. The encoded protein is CASSLVGGNQPQHF.

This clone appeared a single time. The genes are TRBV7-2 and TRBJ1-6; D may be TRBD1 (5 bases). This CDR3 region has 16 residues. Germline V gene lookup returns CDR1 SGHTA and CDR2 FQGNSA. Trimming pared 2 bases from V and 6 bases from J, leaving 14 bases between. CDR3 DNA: TGTGCCAGCAGCTTAAGGGGCGACCGTATTAATTCACCCCTCCACTTT. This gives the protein CASSLRGDRINSPLHF.

CDR3 DNA sequence: TGTGCCAGCAGCCCAGGGGGCACTGAAGCTTTCTTT. Translation: CASSPGGTEAFF. The chain couples TRBV3-1 (or the pseudogene TRBV3-2) to TRBJ1-1; TRBD1 agrees at 7 bases. This CDR3 is 12 amino acids long. The trim removed 4 bases at V and 4 bases at J, leaving 0 bases unmatched. Germline V CDR1 and CDR2: LGHDT, YNNKEL (reference sequence).

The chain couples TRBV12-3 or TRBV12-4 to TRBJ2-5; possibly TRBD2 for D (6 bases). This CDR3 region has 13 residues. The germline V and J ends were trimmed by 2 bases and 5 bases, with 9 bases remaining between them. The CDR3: CASSLLSGETQYF. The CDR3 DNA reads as TGTGCCAGCAGTTTATTGAGCGGGGAGACCCAGTACTTC.

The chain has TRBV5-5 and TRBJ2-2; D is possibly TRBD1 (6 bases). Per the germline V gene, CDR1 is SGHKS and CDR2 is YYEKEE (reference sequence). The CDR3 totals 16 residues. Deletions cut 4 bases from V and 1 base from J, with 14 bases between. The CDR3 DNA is TGTGCCAGCAGCCTAACTGGGACACGGAACACCGGGGAGCTGTTTTTT. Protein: CASSLTGTRNTGELFF.

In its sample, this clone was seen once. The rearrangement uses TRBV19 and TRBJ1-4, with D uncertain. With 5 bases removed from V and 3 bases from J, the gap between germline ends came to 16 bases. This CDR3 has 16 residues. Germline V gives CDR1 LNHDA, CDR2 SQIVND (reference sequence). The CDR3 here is CASSSLLLSANEKLFF. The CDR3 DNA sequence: TGTGCCAGTAGTTCACTACTTCTATCGGCTAATGAAAAACTGTTTTTT.

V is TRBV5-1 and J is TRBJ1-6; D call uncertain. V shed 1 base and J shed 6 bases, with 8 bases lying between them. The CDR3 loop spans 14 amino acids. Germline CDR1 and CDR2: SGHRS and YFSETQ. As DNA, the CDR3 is TGCGCCAGCAGCTTGCCACAGCTTAATTCACCCCTCCACTTT. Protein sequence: CASSLPQLNSPLHF.

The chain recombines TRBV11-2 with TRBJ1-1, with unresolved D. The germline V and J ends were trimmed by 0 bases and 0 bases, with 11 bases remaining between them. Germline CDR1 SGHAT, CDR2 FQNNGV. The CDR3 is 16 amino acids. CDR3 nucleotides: TGTGCCAGCAGCTTAGATCATGGGCTGATGAACACTGAAGCTTTCTTT. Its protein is CASSLDHGLMNTEAFF.

The CDR3 is CASRQGLNTEAFF. In nucleotides, the CDR3 is TGTGCCAGCAGACAGGGCTTGAACACTGAAGCTTTCTTT. The chain carries TRBV6-5 and TRBJ1-1, with a weak D call TRBD1 (6 bases). Between the trimmed V and J ends, which lost 6 bases and 0 bases, there was a span of 8 bases. The CDR3 is 13 amino acids. Germline values: CDR1 MNHEY, CDR2 SVGAGI.

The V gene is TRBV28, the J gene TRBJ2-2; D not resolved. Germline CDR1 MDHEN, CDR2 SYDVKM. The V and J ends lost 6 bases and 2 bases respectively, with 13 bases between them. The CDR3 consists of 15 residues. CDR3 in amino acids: CASSTPGANTGELFF. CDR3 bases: TGTGCCAGCAGCACCCCGGGCGCTAACACCGGGGAGCTGTTTTTT.

The CDR3 region has the DNA TGCGCCAGCAGCCCGGGACAGCCAAGTTCCTACAATGAGCAGTTCTTC. The encoded protein is CASSPGQPSSYNEQFF. The chain has TRBV5-1 and TRBJ2-1; the match to TRBD1 covers 7 bases. The CDR3 totals 16 residues. The trim removed 4 bases at V and 1 base at J, leaving 8 bases unmatched. Germline V gene sequence: CDR1 SGHRS, CDR2 YFSETQ.

In DNA, the CDR3 is TGTGCCTGGAGGTCCTCAGGGACAGCTCGGACCGGGGAGCTGTTTTTT. It translates to CAWRSSGTARTGELFF. The gene calls are TRBV30 and TRBJ2-2; TRBD1 agrees at 7 bases. The CDR3 runs to 16 residues. Germline loops: CDR1 GTSNPN, CDR2 SVGIG (reference sequence). J gave up 5 bases and V 3 bases, and 12 bases lay outside the gene matches.

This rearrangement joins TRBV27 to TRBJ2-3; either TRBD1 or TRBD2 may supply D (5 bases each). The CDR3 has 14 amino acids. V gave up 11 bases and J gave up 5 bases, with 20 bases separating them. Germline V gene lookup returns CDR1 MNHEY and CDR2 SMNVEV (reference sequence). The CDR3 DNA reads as TGTGCCTCTACCCCGGTCGGGGCCGGAGATACGCAGTATTTT. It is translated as CASTPVGAGDTQYF.

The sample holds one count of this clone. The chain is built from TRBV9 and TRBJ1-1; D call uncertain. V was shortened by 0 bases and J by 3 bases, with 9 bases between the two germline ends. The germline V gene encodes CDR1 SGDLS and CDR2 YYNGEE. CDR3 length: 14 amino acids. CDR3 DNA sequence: TGTGCCAGCAGCGTAGGGATAAGGGACACTGAAGCTTTCTTT. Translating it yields CASSVGIRDTEAFF.

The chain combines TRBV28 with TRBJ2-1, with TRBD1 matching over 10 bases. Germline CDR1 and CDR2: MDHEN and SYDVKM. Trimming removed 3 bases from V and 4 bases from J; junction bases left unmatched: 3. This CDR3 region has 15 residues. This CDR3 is CASSLGTGAYNEQFF. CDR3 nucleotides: TGTGCCAGCAGTTTGGGGACAGGGGCTTACAATGAGCAGTTCTTC.

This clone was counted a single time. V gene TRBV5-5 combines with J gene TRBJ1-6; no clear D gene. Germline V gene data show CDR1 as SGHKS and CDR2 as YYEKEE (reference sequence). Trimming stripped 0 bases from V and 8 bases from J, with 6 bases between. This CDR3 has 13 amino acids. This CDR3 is CASSLGSDSPLHF. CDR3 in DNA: TGTGCCAGCAGCTTGGGTTCCGATTCACCCCTCCACTTT. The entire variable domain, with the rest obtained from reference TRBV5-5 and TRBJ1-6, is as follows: DAGVTQSPTHLIKTRGQQVTLRCSPISGHKSVSWYQQVLGQGPQFIFQYYEKEERGRGNFPDRFSARQFPNYSSELNVNALLLGDSALYLCASSLGSDSPLHFGNGTRLTVT.

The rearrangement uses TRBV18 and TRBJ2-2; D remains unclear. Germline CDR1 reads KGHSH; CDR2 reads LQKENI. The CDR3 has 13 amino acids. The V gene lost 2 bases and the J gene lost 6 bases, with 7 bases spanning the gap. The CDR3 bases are TGTGCCAGCTCACCAGTTGGGCCCGGGGAGCTGTTTTTT. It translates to CASSPVGPGELFF.